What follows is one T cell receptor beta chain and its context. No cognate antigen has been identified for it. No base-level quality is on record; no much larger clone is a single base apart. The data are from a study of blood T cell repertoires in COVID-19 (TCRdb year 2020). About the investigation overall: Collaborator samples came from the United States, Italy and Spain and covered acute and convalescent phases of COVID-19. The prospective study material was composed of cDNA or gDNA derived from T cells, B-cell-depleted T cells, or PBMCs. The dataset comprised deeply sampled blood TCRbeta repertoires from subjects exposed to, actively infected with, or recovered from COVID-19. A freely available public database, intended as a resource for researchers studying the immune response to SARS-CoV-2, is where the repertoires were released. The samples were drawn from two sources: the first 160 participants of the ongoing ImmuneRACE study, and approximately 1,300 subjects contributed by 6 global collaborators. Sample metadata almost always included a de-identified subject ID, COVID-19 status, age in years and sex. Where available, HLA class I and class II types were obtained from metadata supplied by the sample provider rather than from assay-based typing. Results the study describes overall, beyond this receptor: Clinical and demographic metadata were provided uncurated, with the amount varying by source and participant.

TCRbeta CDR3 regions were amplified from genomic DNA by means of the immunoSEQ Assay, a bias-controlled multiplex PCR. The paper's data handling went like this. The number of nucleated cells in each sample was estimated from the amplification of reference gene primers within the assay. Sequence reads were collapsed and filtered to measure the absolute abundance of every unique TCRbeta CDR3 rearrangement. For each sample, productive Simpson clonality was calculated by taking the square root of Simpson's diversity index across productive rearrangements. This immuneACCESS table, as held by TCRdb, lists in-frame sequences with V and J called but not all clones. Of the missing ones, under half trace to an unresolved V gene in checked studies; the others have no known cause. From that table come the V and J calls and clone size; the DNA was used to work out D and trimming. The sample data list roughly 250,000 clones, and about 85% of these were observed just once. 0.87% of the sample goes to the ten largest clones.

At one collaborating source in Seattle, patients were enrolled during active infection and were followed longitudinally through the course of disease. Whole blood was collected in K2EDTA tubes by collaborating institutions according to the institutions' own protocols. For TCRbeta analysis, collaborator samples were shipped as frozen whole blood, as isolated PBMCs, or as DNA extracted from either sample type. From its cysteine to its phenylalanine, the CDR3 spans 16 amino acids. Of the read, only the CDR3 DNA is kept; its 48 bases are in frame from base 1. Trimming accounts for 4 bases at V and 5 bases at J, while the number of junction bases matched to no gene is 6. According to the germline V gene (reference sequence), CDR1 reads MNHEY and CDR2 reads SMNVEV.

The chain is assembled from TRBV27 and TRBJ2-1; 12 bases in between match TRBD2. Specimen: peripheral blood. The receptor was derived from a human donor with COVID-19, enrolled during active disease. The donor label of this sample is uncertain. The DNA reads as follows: TGTGCCAGCAGTTCCCGACTAGCGGGAGTAGACAATGAGCAGTTCTTC. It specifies CASSSRLAGVDNEQFF.